A single sample gave rise to the 2 T cell receptor beta chains below, sequenced in a study of blood T cell repertoires in COVID-19. Method: immunoSEQ multiplex PCR; TCRdb's copy keeps in-frame clones and lacks some. In the table there are approximately 260,000 clones, around 83% of which are singletons. Sample: PBMCs or T cells enriched from blood (not recorded which). These receptors originate from a woman aged 45 to 65 who had been exposed to COVID-19.

The V call is TRBV7-9, the J call TRBJ2-5; 12 bases are a match to TRBD1. Germline V CDR1 and CDR2: SEHNR, FQNEAQ (reference sequence). The ends lost 4 bases at V and 4 bases at J; junction bases unmatched: 4. The CDR3 runs to 15 residues. The CDR3 sequence is CASSSGQGAGETQYF. CDR3 coding DNA: TGTGCCAGCAGCTCGGGACAGGGGGCGGGAGAGACCCAGTACTTC.

This sequence joins TRBV5-6 and TRBJ2-7; 9 bases align to TRBD1. Germline V gene sequence: CDR1 SGHDT, CDR2 YYEEEE. The junction had 1 base not matched to a gene; V was cut back by 0 bases and J by 0 bases. The CDR3 runs 15 residues. Written as DNA, the CDR3 is TGTGCCAGCAGCTTGGTGGGACAGGGCTCCTACGAGCAGTACTTC. This encodes CASSLVGQGSYEQYF.